The 14 T cell receptor beta chains in this list originate from one sample, sequenced in a study of low-dose radiotherapy and immunotherapy resistance in tumors (dated by TCRdb to between 2021 and 2024). What this sample's time point label stands for: after trial treatment. Read against the paper, the sample's treatment or condition label means: LDRT plus nivolumab, ipilimumab, low-dose cyclophosphamide and aspirin (RACIN trial). Sequencing used an Illumina HiSeq 2500. Superscript III and a set of TRAV- and TRBV-specific primers were used to synthesize first-strand cDNA, so that both TCRalpha and TCRbeta chains were covered. A roughly 20-cycle PCR with Phusion amplified the TCRs, pairing a constant-region primer with the adapter that was attached to the V primers. TCRdb took the public reads, trimmed them with fastp at Q25, ran MiXCR for clone calling and kept in-frame beta chains. Rows merge per CDR3 protein into single entries with the most common DNA and genes. For this sample there are roughly 90,000 distinct CDR3 sequences; 20% to 25% appear just once. The top ten clonotypes cover around 13% of the sample.

Material: PBMCs, obtained after low-dose radiotherapy plus immunotherapy. These receptors all stem from a female donor with ovarian cancer.

This clonotype was observed many times. This rearrangement joins TRBV6-5 to TRBJ1-2; 7 bases are shared with TRBD1. Trimming took 0 bases from V and 2 from J; bases not matched to a gene: 0. Germline CDR1 and CDR2: MNHEY and SVGAGI. There are 14 residues in the CDR3. The CDR3, as DNA: TGTGCCAGCAGTTACTCGACAGGGAACTATGGCTACACCTTC. It encodes CASSYSTGNYGYTF.

This clonotype was seen at least ten times. V usage is TRBV7-2 and J usage is TRBJ1-6; D perhaps matches TRBD1 (6 bases). Per the germline V gene, CDR1 is SGHTA and CDR2 is FQGNSA. The CDR3 is 17 amino acids. V lost 5 bases, J lost 0 bases, and 14 bases lay in between. The CDR3: CASSPAQGSSYNSPLHF. The CDR3, as DNA: TGTGCCAGCAGCCCAGCCCAGGGGAGCTCCTATAATTCACCCCTCCACTTT. Supplemented by reference TRBV7-2 and TRBJ1-6, the full variable domain reads GAGVSQSPSNKVTEKGKDVELRCDPISGHTALYWYRQSLGQGLEFLIYFQGNSAPDKSGLPSDRFSAERTGGSVSTLTIQRTQQEDSAVYLCASSPAQGSSYNSPLHFGNGTRLTVT.

Regarding this clonotype: This probably arose from a read error, given a far larger clone one base away. The gene calls are TRBV6-8 and TRBJ1-1; D call uncertain. This CDR3 is 13 amino acids long. The V gene's germline CDR1 is MNHGY and CDR2 SAAAGT. CDR3 coding DNA: TGTGCCAGCAGTCAGGTTTTGAACACTGAAGCTTCCTTT. Amino acid sequence: CASSQVLNTEASF.

This clonotype has a count of ten or more. The chain joins TRBV12-3 or TRBV12-4 to TRBJ2-2, with D hard to call. The V end lost 7 bases, the J end lost 4 bases, and 10 bases lay between the germline ends. The CDR3 totals 13 residues. CDR3 protein: CASTSFSTGELFF. CDR3 in DNA: TGTGCCAGCACTTCCTTCTCCACCGGGGAGCTGTTTTTT.

The rearrangement links TRBV6-2 or TRBV6-3 to TRBJ2-5; D ambiguous. The CDR3 totals 14 residues. V lost 6 bases and J 3 bases, leaving 14 bases between the germline ends. The germline V gene has CDR1 MNHEY and CDR2 SVGEGT. CDR3 amino acids: CASSPAISKETQYF. For the CDR3, the DNA is TGTGCCAGCAGCCCTGCTATATCGAAAGAGACCCAGTACTTC.

This clonotype was observed many times. The V gene is TRBV20-1, the J gene TRBJ1-1; D remains unclear. Per the germline V gene, CDR1 is DFQATT and CDR2 is SNEGSKA (reference sequence). The CDR3 is made up of 13 amino acids. The ends were cut back, 3 bases at V and 3 bases at J, with 11 bases in the middle. As DNA, the CDR3 is TGCAGTGCTAGTATTACAGCCGACACTGAAGCTTTCTTT. It encodes CSASITADTEAFF.

Many counts were recorded for this clonotype. The chain joins TRBV4-3 to TRBJ2-3; the D gene could be TRBD1 or TRBD2 (5 bases each). The CDR3 consists of 15 residues. Between the trimmed V and J ends, which lost 1 base and 6 bases, there was a span of 14 bases. CDR1 and CDR2 (germline): LGHNA, YSLEER. The CDR3 loop is CASSQVTGLGDTQYF. Here the CDR3 DNA reads TGCGCCAGCAGCCAAGTAACAGGACTCGGGGATACGCAGTATTTT.

This clonotype was picked up many times. The V and J genes are TRBV4-2 and TRBJ2-1; 11 nucleotides line up with TRBD2. The J segment lost 10 bases and the V segment lost 0 bases, leaving 8 bases of the junction unmatched. Germline V lookup: CDR1 LGHNA, CDR2 YNFKEQ. This CDR3 comprises 16 residues. CDR3 nucleotide sequence: TGTGCCAGCAGCCAAGATCCTAGCGGGGGGCCAGGGGAGCAGTTCTTC. This translates into CASSQDPSGGPGEQFF.

This clonotype was seen repeatedly, ten times or more. This rearrangement joins TRBV9 to TRBJ2-1, with TRBD1 matching over 8 bases. Trimming at V came to 3 bases and at J to 6 bases, leaving 2 bases not matched to a gene. CDR3 length: 13 residues. Germline V lookup: CDR1 SGDLS, CDR2 YYNGEE. CDR3 residues: CASSGTGSNEQFF. CDR3 bases: TGTGCCAGCAGCGGGACAGGGTCCAATGAGCAGTTCTTC.

This clonotype was counted at least ten times. The rearrangement uses TRBV6-4 and TRBJ2-1, with TRBD2 matching 7 bases. Unmatched junction bases numbered 4, after V lost 2 bases and J lost 9 bases. The CDR3 sequence is 13 residues long. Germline CDR1 reads MRHNA; CDR2 reads SNTAGT. CDR3 DNA: TGTGCCAGCAGTGACCAGGGAGGGAGTGAGCAGTTCTTC. As protein: CASSDQGGSEQFF.

This clonotype was counted at least ten times. The rearrangement links TRBV4-2 to TRBJ2-5; D not resolved. V was shortened by 2 bases and J by 0 bases, with 10 bases between the two germline ends. Germline assignment: CDR1 LGHNA and CDR2 YNFKEQ. This CDR3 comprises 15 residues. CDR3 amino acids: CASSQTRQHQETQYF. CDR3 sequence (DNA): TGTGCCAGCAGCCAAACGCGACAACACCAAGAGACCCAGTACTTC.

This clonotype was seen more than once but under ten times. It is likely a read error: a sequence one base away is far more abundant. The chain carries TRBV5-3 and TRBJ2-3; 8 nucleotides match TRBD2. TRBV5-3 counts as an open reading frame of uncertain function. V gave up 8 bases and J gave up 10 bases; unmatched junction bases: 18. CDR3 length equals 15 residues. In DNA form, the CDR3 reads TGTGCCAGCAGCGCGCGGGGGGTGGCGGGGGATGCGCAGTATTTT. Translated: CASSARGVAGDAQYF.

This clonotype was picked up one time. V usage is TRBV18 and J usage is TRBJ1-1; D gene unclear. This CDR3 is 12 amino acids long. The V gene's germline CDR1 is KGHSH and CDR2 LQKENI. Trimming stripped 3 bases from V and 8 bases from J, with 10 bases between. The CDR3 DNA reads as TGTGCCAGCTCACCCAAACAAGGCGAAGCTTTCTTT. Translation: CASSPKQGEAFF.

The chain is built from TRBV14 and TRBJ1-1; 7 bases agree with TRBD1. Germline V gene lookup returns CDR1 SGHDN and CDR2 FVKESK. With V trimmed by 4 bases and J by 7 bases, 6 bases remained unmatched. The CDR3 runs 13 residues. This chain's CDR3 is CASSRRGHYEAFF. CDR3 sequence (DNA): TGTGCCAGCAGCCGTAGGGGGCATTATGAAGCTTTCTTT.